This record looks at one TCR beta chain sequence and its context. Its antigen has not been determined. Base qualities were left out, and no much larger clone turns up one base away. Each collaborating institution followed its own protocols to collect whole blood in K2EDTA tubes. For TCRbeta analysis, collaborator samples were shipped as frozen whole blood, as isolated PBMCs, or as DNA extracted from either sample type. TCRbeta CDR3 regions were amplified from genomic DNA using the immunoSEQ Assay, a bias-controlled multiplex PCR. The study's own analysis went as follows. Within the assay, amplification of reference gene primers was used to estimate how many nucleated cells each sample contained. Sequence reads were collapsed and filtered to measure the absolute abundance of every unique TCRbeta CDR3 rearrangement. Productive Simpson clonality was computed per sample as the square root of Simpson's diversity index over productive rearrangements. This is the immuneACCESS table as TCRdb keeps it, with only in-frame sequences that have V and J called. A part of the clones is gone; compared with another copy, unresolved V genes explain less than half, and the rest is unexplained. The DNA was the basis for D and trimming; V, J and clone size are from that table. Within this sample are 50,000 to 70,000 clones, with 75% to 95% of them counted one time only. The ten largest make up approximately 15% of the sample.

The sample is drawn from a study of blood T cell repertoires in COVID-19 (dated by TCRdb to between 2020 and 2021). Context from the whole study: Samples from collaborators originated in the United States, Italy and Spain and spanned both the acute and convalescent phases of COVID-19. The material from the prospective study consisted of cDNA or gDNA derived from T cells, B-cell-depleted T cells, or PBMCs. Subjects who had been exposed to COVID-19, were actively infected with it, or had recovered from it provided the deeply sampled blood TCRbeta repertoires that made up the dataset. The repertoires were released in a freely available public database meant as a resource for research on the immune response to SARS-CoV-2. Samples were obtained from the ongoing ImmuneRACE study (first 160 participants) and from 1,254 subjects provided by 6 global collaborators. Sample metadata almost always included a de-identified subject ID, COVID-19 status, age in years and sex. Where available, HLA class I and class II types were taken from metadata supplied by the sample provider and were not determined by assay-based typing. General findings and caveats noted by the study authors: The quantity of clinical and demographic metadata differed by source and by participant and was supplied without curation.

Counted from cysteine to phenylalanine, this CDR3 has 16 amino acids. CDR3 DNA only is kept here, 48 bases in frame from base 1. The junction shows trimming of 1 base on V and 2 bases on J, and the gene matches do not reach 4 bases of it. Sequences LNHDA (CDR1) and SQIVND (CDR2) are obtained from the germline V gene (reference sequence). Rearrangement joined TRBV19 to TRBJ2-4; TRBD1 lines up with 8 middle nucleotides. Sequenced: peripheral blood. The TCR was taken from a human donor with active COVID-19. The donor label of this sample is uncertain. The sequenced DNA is TGTGCCAGTAGTATAGGGACAGGGAGAACCAAAAACATTCAGTACTTC. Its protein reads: CASSIGTGRTKNIQYF.